This T cell receptor (beta chain) was identified in a study of cytomegalovirus exposure and HLA in healthy donors. A few counts support this clone. V was pared by 4 bases and J by 9 bases, with 14 bases between. The V gene's germline CDR1 is SGHDT and CDR2 YYEEEE. CDR3 length: 14 residues. Primers: 60 Vbeta forward and 13 Jbeta reverse. Measured with immunoSEQ multiplex PCR; TCRdb has only the in-frame clones, and not every one. The sample yields approximately 160,000 clones, more than 70% seen once. Sequencing was carried out using PBMCs. The chain recombines TRBV5-6 with TRBJ1-6; the D gene is possibly TRBD1 (6 bases). This receptor was taken from a male donor in good health and CMV-seronegative. The CDR3 DNA reads as TGTGCCAGCAGCGTGGGACAAGGGGCTTCACCCCTCCACTTT. Its protein product is CASSVGQGASPLHF.